This is a list of T cell receptor beta chains from one sample in a study of control samples from healthy donors and cancer patients. Profiled with immunoSEQ multiplex PCR; TCRdb holds only in-frame clones, not every one. The table lists some 160,000 clones, roughly nine tenths of them singletons. The sequenced sample consisted of blood. These receptor sequences come from a woman aged 25 to 39 in good health. Both conserved end residues are part of each CDR3. The D gene is left open where the match is weak. Some rows mark clone size as missing; the rest say once, few, many or name a class of expanded clone.

cdr3_nt cdr3_aa d_call clone_size j_call v_call
TGCGCCAGCAGCCAACAAGAGGACAGGGGAGACACTGAAGCTTTCTTT CASSQQEDRGDTEAFF TRBD1 . TRBJ1-1 TRBV4-1
TGTGCCAGTAGCCGGGACAGCCTGGGGGAGACCCAGTACTTC CASSRDSLGETQYF TRBD1 . TRBJ2-5 TRBV2
TGTGCCAGCAGCTTAGACGGGAGTGCCGATACGCAGTATTTT CASSLDGSADTQYF . few TRBJ2-3 TRBV7-2
TGTGCCAGCAGCACAACAGGATTCGCCGTTAATCAGCCCCAGCATTTT CASSTTGFAVNQPQHF . . TRBJ1-5 TRBV2
TGTGCCAGCAGTCCAAGGGGGACAGACCGGCAAGAGACCCAGTACTTC CASSPRGTDRQETQYF TRBD1 . TRBJ2-5 TRBV9
TGTGCCAGCAGCGGAGACGGACGGATCCAGTACTTC CASSGDGRIQYF . few TRBJ2-7 TRBV4-2
TGTGCCAGCAGCTTCGTTGACGTAGGGTCCTACGAGCAGTACTTC CASSFVDVGSYEQYF . . TRBJ2-7 TRBV5-8
TGTGCCAGTAGTACGGGGGGACTAGCGGGAGGGTACAATGAGCAGTTCTTC CASSTGGLAGGYNEQFF TRBD2 . TRBJ2-1 TRBV19
TGTGCCAGCAGAAGGACAGCAGGAAACACCATATATTTT CASRRTAGNTIYF . . TRBJ1-3 TRBV6-5
TGTGCCAGCAGTTTCCGGGACAGGGGTACCGGGGAGCTGTTTTTT CASSFRDRGTGELFF TRBD1 . TRBJ2-2 TRBV28
TGTGCCAGCAGCGGACTAACCTGGACTTCACCCCTCCACTTT CASSGLTWTSPLHF . . TRBJ1-6 TRBV9
TGTGCCAGCAGTTCCGTGGGACTAGGGGTCGATGAGCAGTTCTTC CASSSVGLGVDEQFF TRBD2 . TRBJ2-1 TRBV28
TGCGCCAGCAGCCAAGATACGGCGGGAGCGGCGAACACCGGGGAGCTGTTTTTT CASSQDTAGAANTGELFF TRBD2 . TRBJ2-2 TRBV4-3
TGTGCCAGCAGCCACTCAGGGAACACCGGGGAGCTGTTTTTT CASSHSGNTGELFF . once TRBJ2-2 TRBV7-3
TGTGCCACCAGTGATTTGCCAGTCCTTGGCCGCACAGATACGCAGTATTTT CATSDLPVLGRTDTQYF . . TRBJ2-3 TRBV24-1
TGTGCCTGGTCTATCGGGCCGGGGGTAGGCGGGGAGCTGTTTTTT CAWSIGPGVGGELFF . . TRBJ2-2 TRBV30
TGCAGCGCTAAGCTAGCATCAGATACGCAGTATTTT CSAKLASDTQYF . . TRBJ2-3 TRBV29-1
TGTGCCACCAGTCGGGGCGCAATGAACACCGGGGAGCTGTTTTTT CATSRGAMNTGELFF . . TRBJ2-2 TRBV24-1